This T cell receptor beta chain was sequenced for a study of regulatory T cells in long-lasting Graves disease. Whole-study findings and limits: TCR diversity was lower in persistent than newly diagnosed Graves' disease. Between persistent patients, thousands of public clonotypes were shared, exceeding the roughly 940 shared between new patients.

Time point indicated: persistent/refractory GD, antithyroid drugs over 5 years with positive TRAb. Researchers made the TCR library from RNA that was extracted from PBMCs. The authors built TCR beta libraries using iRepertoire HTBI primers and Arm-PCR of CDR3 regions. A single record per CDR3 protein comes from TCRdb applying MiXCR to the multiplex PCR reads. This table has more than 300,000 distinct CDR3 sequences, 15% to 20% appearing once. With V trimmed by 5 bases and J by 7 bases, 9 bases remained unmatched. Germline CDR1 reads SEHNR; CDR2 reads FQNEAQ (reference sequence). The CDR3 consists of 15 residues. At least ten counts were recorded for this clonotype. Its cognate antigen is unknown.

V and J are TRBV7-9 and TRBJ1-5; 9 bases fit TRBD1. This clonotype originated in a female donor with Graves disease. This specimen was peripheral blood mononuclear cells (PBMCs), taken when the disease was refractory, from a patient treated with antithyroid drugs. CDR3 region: CASSTTGGSRQPQHF. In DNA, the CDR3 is TGTGCCAGCAGCACGACAGGGGGTTCTCGGCAGCCCCAGCATTTT.